A selection of T cell receptor beta chains follows, all from one sample in a study of blood T cell repertoires in COVID-19. The assay was immunoSEQ multiplex PCR, and TCRdb's table has in-frame clones only and misses some. The data show roughly 200,000 clones, 80% to 90% seen once. The sequenced sample was peripheral blood. Receptor source: a man aged 55 to 70 with acute or convalescent COVID-19. The CDR3 runs from the conserved cysteine through the conserved F or W. The size field is filled for only some rows; it gives once, few, many or a size class.

>-|TRBV6-1
CASSEHRSSGPYEQYF
>-|TRBV5-8
CASSSRPGPLSLF
>-|TRBV6-1
CASSVSLAGNTGELFF
>-|TRBV28
CASISRSTRSSYNEQFF
>once|TRBV6-5
CASSYQGRASYEQYF
>few|TRBV19
CASSIGLEQFF
>-|TRBV6-5
CASSPGQWNEKLFF
>-|TRBV19
CASSIVPDRAGGYTF
>many|TRBV19
CASSSSSGGQPQHF
>-|TRBV6-2/TRBV6-3
CASSLGQNGANVLTF
>-|TRBV5-1
CASSFREDF
>-|TRBV9
CASSATGGSYEQYF
>-|TRBV7-3
CASSLAGLSTDTQYF
>few|TRBV6-5
CASSPVGTRPYEQYF
>-|TRBV25-1
CASGHDRNGYTF
>-|TRBV7-2
CASSFDRGAEKLFF
>-|TRBV7-8
CASSSTNEQFF
>-|TRBV28
CASIRGRGTEAFF
>-|TRBV19
CASSMDRPRGNTIYF
>-|TRBV28
CASRWTDRGTEAFF
>-|TRBV15
CATSTGNRARVGDTQYF
>-|TRBV5-4
CASSPATGSGRATGEQFF
>few|TRBV5-1
CASSNRQGAFMNTEAFF
>-|TRBV12-3/TRBV12-4
CASRGEGETQYF
>-|TRBV11-2
CASSLLPSPLYEQYF
>few|TRBV6-4
CASTPTSIPPLYEQYF
>-|TRBV19
CASMSRLAGLNTQYF
>-|TRBV7-9
CASSLDGGSNEKLFF
>once|TRBV25-1
CASSGQVEQFF
>-|TRBV6-5
CASSYQGYGYTF
>-|TRBV28
CASSSWGPGGEKLFF
>-|TRBV12-3/TRBV12-4
CASSSPANYGYTF
>-|TRBV2
CATKGAETMRAEAFF
>-|TRBV5-1
CASNPGRASDTQYF
>-|TRBV24-1
CATGAGGNQPQHF
>-|TRBV4-3
CASSQTAGSSYGYTF
>-|TRBV2
CASSPGRGGNTIYF
>once|TRBV2
CASSQAHRSYNSPLHF
>few|TRBV23-1
CASNLGLLPPDTQYF
>-|TRBV19
CATSGVRRGARYEQYF
>-|TRBV9
CASSVGAGVRNEQFF
>-|TRBV10-1
CASSESDRTNYGYTF
>-|TRBV5-1
CASSATSGSYGEQYF
>-|TRBV10-3
CAISSRGSGSSYNEQFF
>once|TRBV19
CASKSLGHPGEKLFF
>-|TRBV29-1
CSVEDRYRGTTDTQYF
>-|TRBV11-1
CASSLLAVNEQFF
>-|TRBV5-4
CASSLMKQNTGELFF
>-|TRBV6-5
CASSSGTLVNQPQHF
>-|TRBV5-4
CASSLDSPTEAFF
>-|TRBV6-2/TRBV6-3
CASSQQGINTGELFF